This T cell receptor beta chain was recovered during a study of cytomegalovirus exposure and HLA in healthy donors. General study points: The majority of TCR sequences were rare, yet some public TCRs appeared in many donors. The tendency of first-cohort TCR clusters to co-occur in the 110 or so validation repertoires emerged from a later analysis.

As regards this clone: The antigen is unknown.

Trimming pared 0 bases from V and 8 bases from J, leaving 18 bases between. CDR1 SGHNT and CDR2 YYREEE come from the germline V gene (reference sequence). This CDR3 contains 16 residues. TCRdb keeps only in-frame clones here, not all; method: immunoSEQ multiplex PCR. The profile covers about 95,000 clones, with 85% appearing a single time and 20% to 25% taken by the ten largest. The validation cohort, a group of around 120 subjects, included the donors and was separate from the approximately 680-subject first cohort. The receptor's source is a man younger than 30 in good health and CMV-seropositive. The sample comprised PBMCs. The rearrangement joins TRBV5-4 to TRBJ2-1; a possible D gene is TRBD2 (5 bases). The CDR3 DNA reads TGTGCCAGCAGCTTGGATGTAGGAGGCGCTTATGATGAGCAGTTCTTC. Translating it yields CASSLDVGGAYDEQFF.